The 2 T cell receptor beta chains below all came from one sample that was sequenced in a study of beta chain features in type 1 diabetes. Sequencing targeted expressed TCRB transcripts, as all isolated RNA had been reverse transcribed. The table came from immunoSEQ multiplex PCR; TCRdb's copy has only in-frame clones and leaves some out. The sample holds 130,000 to 150,000 clones, roughly 53% seen once. Sequenced sample: Tregs from blood. These receptors were taken from a man in his late teens or twenties in good health.

This clone was seen a few times. J is TRBJ1-3 and V is TRBV7-6; D not resolved. The germline V and J ends were trimmed by 8 bases and 3 bases, with 17 bases remaining between them. This CDR3 has 15 amino acids. CDR1 is SGHVS and CDR2 is FNYEAQ in the germline V gene. CDR3 region: CASAGRPFGGNTIYF. CDR3 coding DNA: TGTGCCAGCGCGGGCAGGCCATTTGGTGGAAACACCATATATTTT.

This clone is a singleton in its sample. This chain joins TRBV9 and TRBJ1-2; possibly TRBD1 for D (5 bases). Germline V CDR1 and CDR2: SGDLS, YYNGEE. The length of the CDR3 is 14 residues. Trimming took off 1 base at V and 8 bases at J, with 15 bases between the two ends. DNA of the CDR3: TGTGCCAGCAGCGTATCCGGGGGGGTACGCGGCTACACCTTC. It yields the protein CASSVSGGVRGYTF.